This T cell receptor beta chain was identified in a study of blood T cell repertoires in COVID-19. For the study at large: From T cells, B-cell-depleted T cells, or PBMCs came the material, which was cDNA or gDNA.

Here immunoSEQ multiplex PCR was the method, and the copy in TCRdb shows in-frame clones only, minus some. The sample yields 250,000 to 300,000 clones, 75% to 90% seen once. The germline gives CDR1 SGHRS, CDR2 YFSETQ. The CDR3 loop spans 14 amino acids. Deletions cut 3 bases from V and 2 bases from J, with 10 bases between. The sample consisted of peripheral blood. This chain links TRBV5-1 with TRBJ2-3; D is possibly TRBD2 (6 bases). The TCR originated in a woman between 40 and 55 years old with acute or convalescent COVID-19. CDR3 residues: CASSSGGATDTQYF. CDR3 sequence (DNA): TGCGCCAGCAGCTCCGGGGGAGCCACAGATACGCAGTATTTT.